These 18 T cell receptor beta chains were sequenced from one sample in a study of blood T cell repertoires in COVID-19 (dated by TCRdb to 2020 to 2021). Receptor libraries were prepared by the immunoSEQ multiplex PCR assay. What TCRdb holds here is the immuneACCESS table cut down to in-frame rearrangements. Part of the clones is not present; checked against another copy, under half of the missing clones reflect an unresolved V gene, and the others are unexplained. In this sample the table shows about 24,000 clones, about 88% of which occur a single time. Clones ranked in the top ten supply 25% to 30% of the sample. What was sequenced was peripheral blood. The receptors come from a man between 70 and 80 years old with COVID-19, enrolled during active disease.

The chain combines TRBV30 with TRBJ1-1, with TRBD1 as a possible D gene (6 bases). The CDR3 is made up of 14 amino acids. Germline CDR1 GTSNPN, CDR2 SVGIG (reference sequence). The germline V and J ends were trimmed by 4 bases and 1 base, with 13 bases remaining between them. CDR3 coding DNA: TGTGCCTGGAAAAGGGGGGGACAGAACACTGAAGCTTTCTTT. Translated, it gives CAWKRGGQNTEAFF. Full variable domain (rest looked up from reference TRBV30 and TRBJ1-1): SQTIHQWPATLVQPVGSPLSLECTVEGTSNPNLYWYRQAAGRGLQLLFYSVGIGQISSEVPQNLSASRPQDRQFILSSKKLLLSDSGFYLCAWKRGGQNTEAFFGQGTRLTVV.

This clone was counted once. The chain recombines TRBV27 with TRBJ2-7; 8 nucleotides line up with TRBD2. The junction had 12 bases not matched to a gene; V was cut back by 10 bases and J by 4 bases. The CDR3 is 14 residues long. Germline V lookup: CDR1 MNHEY, CDR2 SMNVEV (reference sequence). CDR3: CATAPREGPYEQYF. The CDR3 DNA reads as TGTGCCACGGCTCCCCGGGAGGGCCCTTACGAGCAGTACTTC.

This clone came up a few times. The CDR3 DNA reads TGTGCCAGCTCCTTGGGCCCCGCTCAGCCCCAGCATTTT. Translated: CASSLGPAQPQHF. V and J are TRBV27 and TRBJ1-5; no definite D call. Trimming stripped 8 bases from V and 6 bases from J, with 14 bases between. The germline V gene has CDR1 MNHEY and CDR2 SMNVEV (reference sequence). The CDR3 has 13 amino acids.

The gene calls are TRBV3-1 (or the pseudogene TRBV3-2) and TRBJ2-7, with D unresolved. Germline V lookup: CDR1 LGHDT, CDR2 YNNKEL (reference sequence). The CDR3 runs to 14 residues. Trimming stripped 1 base from V and 1 base from J, with 8 bases between. CDR3 nucleotides: TGTGCCAGCAGCCAAGCCGAGGTATCCTACGAGCAGTACTTC. It yields the protein CASSQAEVSYEQYF.

The sample holds one count of this clone. The V call is TRBV4-1, the J call TRBJ2-3, with 12 bases identical to TRBD2. The trim removed 0 bases at V and 5 bases at J, leaving 3 bases unmatched. This CDR3 contains 16 residues. CDR1 MGHRA and CDR2 YSYEKL come from the germline V gene. CDR3 DNA sequence: TGCGCCAGCAGCCAAGATTGGGGACTAGCGGGAGATACGCAGTATTTT. This translates into CASSQDWGLAGDTQYF.

The CDR3 region is CASSSTGGNTGELFF. CDR3 in DNA: TGCGCCAGCAGCTCAACAGGGGGGAACACCGGGGAGCTGTTTTTT. The chain is built from TRBV5-1 and TRBJ2-2; TRBD1 matches 8 bases. Germline V CDR1 and CDR2: SGHRS, YFSETQ. V lost 3 bases, J lost 1 base, and 2 bases stayed unmatched. This CDR3 comprises 15 residues.

V gene TRBV6-2 or TRBV6-3 combines with J gene TRBJ2-7; D perhaps matches TRBD2 (5 bases). CDR3 length: 16 residues. Germline V CDR1 and CDR2: MNHEY, SVGEGT. The ends were cut back, 5 bases at V and 3 bases at J, with 20 bases in the middle. The DNA for the CDR3 is TGTGCCAGCAGTCACTTCCGAGGGCAAGATCACTACGAGCAGTACTTC. Its protein is CASSHFRGQDHYEQYF.

This sequence joins TRBV3-1 (or the pseudogene TRBV3-2) and TRBJ1-1, with D uncertain. From germline, CDR1 is LGHDT and CDR2 YNNKEL (reference sequence). With 2 bases removed from V and 10 bases from J, the gap between germline ends came to 11 bases. The CDR3 runs to 12 residues. In DNA, the CDR3 is TGTGCCAGCAGCCAAACCGAGAGAAGAGCTTTCTTT. It translates to CASSQTERRAFF.

The chain recombines TRBV5-4 with TRBJ2-7; weak D call: TRBD1 (5 bases). The CDR3 contains 15 residues. Trimming took off 3 bases at V and 1 base at J, with 14 bases between the two ends. The V gene's germline CDR1 is SGHNT and CDR2 YYREEE (reference sequence). CDR3 coding DNA: TGTGCCAGCAGCTCCTCAGGGCCCGGGTCCTACGAGCAGTACTTC. Amino acids: CASSSSGPGSYEQYF.

This clone occurred a few times. This chain joins TRBV30 and TRBJ2-7; weak D call: TRBD2 (6 bases). Trimming pared 8 bases from V and 3 bases from J, leaving 14 bases between. Germline V gene lookup returns CDR1 GTSNPN and CDR2 SVGIG (reference sequence). This CDR3 is built from 12 residues. The CDR3 spells CAIREWNYEQYF. In DNA, the CDR3 is TGTGCCATCCGGGAGTGGAACTACGAGCAGTACTTC.

This chain joins TRBV2 and TRBJ2-7, with TRBD2 matching 8 bases. The CDR3 has 14 residues. CDR1 SNHLY and CDR2 FYNNEI come from the germline V gene. Trimming took 4 bases from V and 4 from J; bases not matched to a gene: 6. The CDR3 sequence is CASSGSGGMYEQYF. The CDR3 bases are TGTGCCAGCAGTGGGAGCGGGGGTATGTACGAGCAGTACTTC.

The V call is TRBV6-5, the J call TRBJ2-5, with a weak D call TRBD1 (6 bases). CDR3 length equals 12 residues. Trimming stripped 11 bases from V and 5 bases from J, with 15 bases between. CDR1 and CDR2 (germline): MNHEY, SVGAGI. The CDR3 is CAARGSLETQYF. The CDR3 DNA follows: TGTGCCGCGAGGGGGAGCTTGGAGACCCAGTACTTC.

Judged by abundance, this clone is large. The CDR3 DNA follows: TGTGCCAGCAGCACGCCCGGTGACTCGCTCTCCTACGAGCAGTACTTC. It codes for CASSTPGDSLSYEQYF. The chain combines TRBV5-4 with TRBJ2-7; the D is unclear. This CDR3 is built from 16 residues. Trimming removed 4 bases from V and 0 bases from J, with 17 bases in between. CDR1 is SGHNT and CDR2 is YYREEE in the germline V gene (reference sequence).

The rearrangement joins TRBV20-1 to TRBJ2-1; D gene unclear. The CDR3 sequence is 12 residues long. Trimming left V 3 bases short and J 4 bases short, with 7 bases between. Germline V gives CDR1 DFQATT, CDR2 SNEGSKA (reference sequence). The CDR3 nucleotides read TGCAGTGCTAGTCGCGGTTACAATGAGCAGTTCTTC. Translated: CSASRGYNEQFF.

This chain uses TRBV27 with TRBJ1-5, with TRBD1 as a possible D gene (6 bases). The CDR3 runs to 15 residues. V was cut by 8 bases and J by 0 bases, with 14 bases left in between. CDR1 is MNHEY and CDR2 is SMNVEV in the germline V gene (reference sequence). The CDR3 loop is CASEPQGYSNQPQHF. CDR3 nucleotide sequence: TGTGCCAGCGAACCACAGGGTTATAGCAATCAGCCCCAGCATTTT.

V and J are TRBV19 and TRBJ2-2, with 8 bases fitting TRBD1. V lost 3 bases to trimming and J lost 3 bases; unmatched junction nucleotides: 3. Germline V gene data show CDR1 as LNHDA and CDR2 as SQIVND (reference sequence). The CDR3 has 15 residues. CDR3 in amino acids: CASSMAGGHTGELFF. Here the CDR3 DNA reads TGTGCCAGTAGTATGGCAGGGGGCCACACCGGGGAGCTGTTTTTT.

This chain links TRBV7-2 with TRBJ1-5; D perhaps matches TRBD1 (5 bases). The CDR3 loop spans 14 amino acids. Germline V gives CDR1 SGHTA, CDR2 FQGNSA. The germline V and J ends were trimmed by 4 bases and 4 bases, with 11 bases remaining between them. The CDR3 bases are TGTGCCAGCAGCTGGCGACAGACAAATCAGCCCCAGCATTTT. This sequence encodes CASSWRQTNQPQHF.

This chain connects TRBV18 to TRBJ1-6; tentatively, D is TRBD1 (6 bases). Trimming took 3 bases from V and 6 from J, leaving 9 bases between them. Germline V gene data show CDR1 as KGHSH and CDR2 as LQKENI. The CDR3 is 14 residues long. The chain's CDR3 is CASSPDRSNSPLHF. CDR3 nucleotides: TGTGCCAGCTCACCGGACAGATCTAATTCACCCCTCCACTTT.